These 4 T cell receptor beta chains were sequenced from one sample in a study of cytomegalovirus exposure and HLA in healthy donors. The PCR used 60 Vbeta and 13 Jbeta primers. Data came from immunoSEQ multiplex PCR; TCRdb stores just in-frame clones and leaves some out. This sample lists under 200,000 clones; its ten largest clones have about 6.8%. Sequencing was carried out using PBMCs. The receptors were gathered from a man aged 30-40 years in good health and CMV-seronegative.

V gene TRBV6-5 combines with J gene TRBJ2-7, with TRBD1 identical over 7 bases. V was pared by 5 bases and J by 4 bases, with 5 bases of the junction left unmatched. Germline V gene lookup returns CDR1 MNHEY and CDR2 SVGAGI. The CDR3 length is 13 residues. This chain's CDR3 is CASSPGQVYEQYF. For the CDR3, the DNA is TGTGCCAGCAGTCCAGGACAGGTATACGAGCAGTACTTC.

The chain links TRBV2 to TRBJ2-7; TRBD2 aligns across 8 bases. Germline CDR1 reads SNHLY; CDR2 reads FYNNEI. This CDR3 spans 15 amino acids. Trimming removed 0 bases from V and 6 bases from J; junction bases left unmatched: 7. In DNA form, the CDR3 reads TGTGCCAGCAGTGAAGCTACCGGGAGGGCGTCCGAGCAGTACTTC. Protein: CASSEATGRASEQYF.

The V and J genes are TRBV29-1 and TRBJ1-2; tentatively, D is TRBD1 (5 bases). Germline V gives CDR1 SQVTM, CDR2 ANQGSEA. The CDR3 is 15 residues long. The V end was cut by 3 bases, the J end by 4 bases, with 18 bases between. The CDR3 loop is CSVEGLGRDFYGYTF. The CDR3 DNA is TGCAGCGTTGAGGGCTTGGGGAGGGACTTCTATGGCTACACCTTC. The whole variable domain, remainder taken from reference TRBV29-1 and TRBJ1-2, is SAVISQKPSRDICQRGTSLTIQCQVDSQVTMMFWYRQQPGQSLTLIATANQGSEATYESGFVIDKFPISRPNLTFSTLTVSNMSPEDSSIYLCSVEGLGRDFYGYTFGSGTRLTVV.

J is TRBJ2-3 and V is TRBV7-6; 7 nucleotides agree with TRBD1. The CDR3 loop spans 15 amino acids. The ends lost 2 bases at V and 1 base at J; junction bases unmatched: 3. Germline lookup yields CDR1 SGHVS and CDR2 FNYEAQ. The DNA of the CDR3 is TGTGCCAGCAGCTTATACAGGGGTCGCACAGATACGCAGTATTTT. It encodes CASSLYRGRTDTQYF.